This paragraph reports one T cell receptor beta chain. The antigen it binds to is not known. Base quality data are lacking; no much larger clone is found one base away. This record comes from a study of T cell responses to AZD1222 COVID-19 vaccine (dated by TCRdb to the early 2020s). Regarding the study in general: Because spike-specific TCR depth and breadth did not differ between the two schedules, AZD1222 recipients who got a second dose at roughly 4 weeks were pooled with those who got a second dose at roughly 12 weeks. Trial participants were enrolled into age subgroups of 18-55, 56-69 and 70-plus years, which contained about 150, 27 and 61 TCR-sequenced participants, respectively. TCR sequencing was performed for 230 to 250 trial participants, of whom 200 to 220 were given two doses of AZD1222 and around 25 were given two doses of MenACWY control vaccine. Beyond this particular receptor, the publication reports: Only five or six AZD1222 recipients were SARS-CoV-2 seropositive at baseline, limiting conclusions about previously exposed vaccinees. Participants were mostly white British, with more females than males. The authors suggested clonal diversity may have been underestimated. Vaccine-associated CD4 TCRs spanned the whole spike protein, with dominant responses in regions 160-218 and 743-854. Reportedly, almost half of the unique spike-specific TCRs recognized epitopes lying outside the regions that are mutated in the B.1.351 and B.1.1.7 variants. Spike-specific TCR breadth and depth rose significantly after two AZD1222 doses compared with day 0 and with MenACWY recipients. No day 14 peak-response samples were available, so repertoires were characterized only after the peak T cell response. The 56-69-year group was small, and its depth increase did not reach significance, likely because of low power.

The time point label of this sample denotes: baseline before first vaccination. The vaccinee samples were drawn from two UK trials, COV001 and COV002, one of which was a single-blind randomized controlled phase 2/3 trial testing AZD1222 (ChAdOx1 nCoV-19) in healthy adults. For TCRbeta chain sequencing, PBMC samples from trial participants were taken at day 0 and at day 28 after the second dose. The germline V gene provides CDR1 SGHTS and CDR2 YDEGEE. Trimmed from V: 0 bases; trimmed from J: 10 bases; junction bases lacking a gene match: 7. Counted from cysteine to phenylalanine, this CDR3 has 15 amino acids. Only the CDR3 part of the read is kept: 45 bases, read in frame from the first base. The CDR3 regions of human TCRbeta chains were analyzed by immunosequencing. In the authors' own workflow: Repertoire TCRs were matched against a reference library of SARS-CoV-2-specific TCRs generated with the MIRA antigen-specificity platform. Breadth was defined as the fraction of unique TCRs that were SARS-CoV-2-associated. Depth was defined as the fraction of total T cells that were SARS-CoV-2-associated. Using the MIRA data, each spike-specific TCR was mapped to the spike region that the TCR reacts to and placed in a CD4 or CD8 class. Log10-transformed breadth and depth values were compared by one-way ANOVA with Sidak's multiple comparisons tests. TCRdb stores this immuneACCESS table with in-frame sequences only. Part of the clones is absent; in the studies checked, under half of the shortfall reflects unresolved V genes, and no reason is known for the rest. Clone size and the V and J calls come from that table; the DNA yielded D and trimming. The sample data list 84,000 or so clones, and around 90% of these were observed just once. Roughly 16% of the sample rests with the top ten.

The sequence was collected from an adult in good health. The input for sequencing was peripheral blood, taken on day 0 of AZD1222 vaccination. The chain uses TRBV5-8 and TRBJ1-6; 7 central bases correspond to TRBD1. Read as DNA, the sequence is TGTGCCAGCAGCTTGGGTCGACAGGGTTGGTCACCCCTCCACTTT. This encodes CASSLGRQGWSPLHF.